This section outlines one T cell receptor (beta chain) sequence together with its context. The entry originates in a study of OX40 agonist ivuxolimab in advanced cancers. Profiling relied on immunoSEQ multiplex PCR, and the TCRdb table lists in-frame clones only, not all of them. The profile shows 30,000 or so clones, more than 65% of them singletons. Germline values: CDR1 SGHNT, CDR2 YYREEE (reference sequence). V dropped 10 bases and J dropped 0; count of bases not matched to a gene: 6. The CDR3 spans 13 residues. The receptor was derived from an adult with an advanced solid tumor such as melanoma, head and neck, liver or kidney cancer. The chain combines TRBV5-4 with TRBJ2-7, with 8 positions matching TRBD1. Material: CD4+ or CD8+ T cells sorted from blood, obtained in a trial of the OX40 agonist ivuxolimab. As DNA, the CDR3 is TGTGCCTCTAACAGGGGGTACTCCTACGAGCAGTACTTC. It specifies CASNRGYSYEQYF.